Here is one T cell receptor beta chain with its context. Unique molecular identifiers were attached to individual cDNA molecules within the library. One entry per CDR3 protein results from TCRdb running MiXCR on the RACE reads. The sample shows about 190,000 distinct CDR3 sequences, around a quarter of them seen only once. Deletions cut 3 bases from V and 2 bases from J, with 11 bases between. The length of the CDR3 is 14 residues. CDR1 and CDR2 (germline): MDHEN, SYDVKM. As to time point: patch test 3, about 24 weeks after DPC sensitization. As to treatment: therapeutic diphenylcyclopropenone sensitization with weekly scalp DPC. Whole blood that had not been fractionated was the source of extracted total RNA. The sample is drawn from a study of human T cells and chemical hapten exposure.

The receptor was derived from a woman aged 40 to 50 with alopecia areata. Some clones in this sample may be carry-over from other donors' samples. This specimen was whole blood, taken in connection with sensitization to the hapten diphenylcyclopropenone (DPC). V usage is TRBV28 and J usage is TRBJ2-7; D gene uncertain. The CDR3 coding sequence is TGTGCCAGCAGTTTTATAGCCAGCCCCTACGAGCAGTACTTC. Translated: CASSFIASPYEQYF.